The TCR beta chain described here comes from a study of T-cell memory formation after mild COVID-19. Comments on this clonotype: Its specificity is not known.

Findings of the study overall: Day 15 to 85 contracting clones showed balanced CD4/CD8; day 15 to 37 expanders favored CD4+. Researchers could not confirm that second-wave clones peaking on day 37 targeted SARS-CoV-2. Clones which contracted sat mainly in CM and EM if CD4+, and in EMRA if CD8+.

One entry per CDR3 protein results from TCRdb running MiXCR on the 5' RACE reads. In the table there are roughly 600,000 distinct CDR3 sequences, 18% of which are singletons. This CDR3 region has 14 residues. The trim removed 1 base at V and 11 bases at J, leaving 8 bases unmatched. CDR1 is DFQATT, CDR2 SNEGSKA, per germline (reference sequence). This chain joins TRBV20-1 and TRBJ2-2; the match to TRBD2 covers 9 bases. This receptor was obtained from an adult woman who had mild COVID-19 (a few samples of this study predate the infection). Cell type and time point are not known. Source material: PBMCs or a T cell subset sorted from them (not recorded which). CDR3 coding DNA: TGCAGTGCTAGAGGGAGAGGACTAGCGAGCGAGCTGTTTTTT. It translates to CSARGRGLASELFF.